Listed below are T cell receptor beta chains from one sample, sequenced in a study of post-analysis software for immune sequencing data. MiXCR was run by TCRdb on the PCR reads, yielding one entry per CDR3 protein. This sample has roughly 400,000 distinct CDR3 sequences; 35% to 45% occur once, and the top ten carry 6.5% to 8%. The sequencing sample was made of blood. Receptors originate from a girl aged 2-10 years with multiple sclerosis. CDR3s leave out the opening cysteine and the closing phenylalanine or tryptophan.

cdr3_aa cdr3_length v_call
ASSLLAGAYGYT 12 TRBV7-9
ASSVGANEQF 10 TRBV5-1
ASSTGTGRGNQPQH 14 TRBV7-9
ASSHITGTGGWWTQY 15 TRBV3-1
ASSPDRLEETQY 12 TRBV28
ASSLQPSGSYEQF 13 TRBV5-1
ASSSPLTRNYNEQF 14 TRBV27
ASSYRQGEAF 10 TRBV6-5
SASHRPQETQY 11 TRBV20-1
ASSSGGGRGVGEQF 14 TRBV7-3
ASSLTVSGGYYEQY 14 TRBV5-1
ASSTSGQFLTYEQY 14 TRBV6-6
ASSEQPGSGYT 11 TRBV6-1
ASSPTYGTGNSPLH 14 TRBV18
SARRVRRGSEQF 12 TRBV20-1
ASSHQETQY 9 TRBV3-1
SAREETGGRTDTQY 14 TRBV20-1
ASSPHVGLNTEAF 13 TRBV3-1
ASSLGPQDNEQF 12 TRBV9
ATSRDRQIYEQY 12 TRBV15
ASSPALEQF 9 TRBV7-2
ATSRGGPEGEKLF 13 TRBV15
SAPSPRRPKEEQF 13 TRBV20-1
ASSEDYGYT 9 TRBV6-1
ASSVGAGGMSTEAF 14 TRBV9
ASSRSGTGNSPLH 13 TRBV6-5
ASSLSVEGLLNYDYT 15 TRBV27
SARDRGNGYT 10 TRBV20-1
ASNIRGRAYEQY 12 TRBV13
STLHRGGYT 9 TRBV29-1
ASSLDRGQTYEQY 13 TRBV5-7